This TCR beta chain was sequenced in a study of T cell repertoires in cytomegalovirus infection. Using its own MiXCR run on the reads, TCRdb lists one record per CDR3 protein. The sample lists tens of thousands of distinct CDR3 sequences, roughly 20% occurring once. With V trimmed by 3 bases and J by 1 base, 4 bases remained unmatched. CDR1 SEHNR and CDR2 FQNEAQ come from the germline V gene (reference sequence). This CDR3 is built from 15 residues. Broader study findings: HLA-C-restricted CMV-specific TCR beta clonotypes were dominant in the ex vivo response.

This clonotype was seen only a few times. Its antigen is not identified. The TCR was taken from a human donor in good health (CMV status not recorded). Some clones in this sample may be carry-over from other donors' samples. The rearrangement links TRBV7-9 to TRBJ2-7; 9 bases map to TRBD1. The sequencing used CD8+ T cells from cultured PBMCs, collected from culture after CMV antigen stimulation. The CDR3 spells CASSLADRGSYEQYF. The CDR3 bases are TGTGCCAGCAGCTTGGCGGACAGGGGTTCCTACGAGCAGTACTTC.